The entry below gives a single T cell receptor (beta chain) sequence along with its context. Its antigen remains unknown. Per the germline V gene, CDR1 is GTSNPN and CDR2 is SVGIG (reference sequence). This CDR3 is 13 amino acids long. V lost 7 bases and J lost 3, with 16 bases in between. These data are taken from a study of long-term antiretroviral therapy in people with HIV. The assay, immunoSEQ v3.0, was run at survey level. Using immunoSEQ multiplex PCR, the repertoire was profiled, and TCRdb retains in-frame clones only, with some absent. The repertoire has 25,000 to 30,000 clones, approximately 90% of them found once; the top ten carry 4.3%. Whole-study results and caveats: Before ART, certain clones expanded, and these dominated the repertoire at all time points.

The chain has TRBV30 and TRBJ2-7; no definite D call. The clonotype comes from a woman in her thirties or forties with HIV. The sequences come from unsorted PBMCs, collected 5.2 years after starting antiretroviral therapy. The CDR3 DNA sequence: TGTGCCTATGGACGTCGCCCGAACTACGAGCAGTACTTC. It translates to CAYGRRPNYEQYF.